A single sample is the source of the 14 T cell receptor beta chains below, sequenced in a study of human T cells and chemical hapten exposure. Using its own MiXCR run on the RACE reads, TCRdb lists one record per CDR3 protein. The sample records some 50,000 distinct CDR3 sequences, 3.5% to 4.5% being singletons. Time point: healthy volunteer bleed at 2 weeks. Unfractionated whole blood was the source of the extracted total RNA. Source material: whole blood. The source of these receptors is a female donor in good health. Some clones in this sample may be carry-over from other donors' samples.

This clonotype came up many times. The genes are TRBV7-2 and TRBJ1-1; possible D gene TRBD1, 5 bases. Germline-derived CDR1 and CDR2 are SGHTA and FQGNSA. V lost 3 bases and J lost 0, with 8 bases in between. The CDR3 has 14 amino acids. The CDR3 region has the DNA TGTGCCAGCAGCTTGGCAGGGCTGAACACTGAAGCTTTCTTT. As protein: CASSLAGLNTEAFF.

This clonotype was recorded many times. The chain uses TRBV18 and TRBJ1-1; D possibly corresponds to TRBD1 (6 bases). Germline CDR1 and CDR2: KGHSH and LQKENI. V shed 0 bases and J shed 6 bases, with 14 bases lying between them. The CDR3 sequence is 15 residues long. CDR3 loop: CASSPPLLQGSEAFF. The DNA for the CDR3 is TGTGCCAGCTCACCACCGTTACTCCAGGGGTCTGAAGCTTTCTTT.

The chain joins TRBV2 to TRBJ1-1, with a tentative D call TRBD1 (5 bases). The CDR3 spans 12 residues. Deletions cut 3 bases from V and 6 bases from J, with 8 bases between. Germline V gene data show CDR1 as SNHLY and CDR2 as FYNNEI. The chain's CDR3 is CASSEGVAEAFF. Written as DNA, the CDR3 is TGTGCCAGCAGTGAGGGGGTAGCTGAAGCTTTCTTT.

This clonotype was seen at least ten times. This chain links TRBV11-3 with TRBJ1-3; possible D gene TRBD1, 5 bases. Trimming pared 4 bases from V and 0 bases from J, leaving 10 bases between. CDR1 SGHNT and CDR2 YENEEA come from the germline V gene. The CDR3 has 15 residues. This chain's CDR3 is CASSSGTSSGNTIYF. The CDR3 nucleotides are TGTGCCAGCAGCTCCGGGACGAGCTCTGGAAACACCATATATTTT.

This clonotype was detected only a few times. The CDR3 DNA is TGCAGTGCTAGCCCGGGACAGAGTAATGAAAAACTGTTTTTT. Translation gives CSASPGQSNEKLFF. This sequence joins TRBV20-1 and TRBJ1-4; 7 nucleotides align to TRBD1. V trimming: 3 bases; J trimming: 4 bases; junction bases outside the gene matches: 5. The CDR3 totals 14 residues. Germline CDR1 and CDR2: DFQATT and SNEGSKA (reference sequence).

This chain links TRBV20-1 with TRBJ1-5, with a tentative D call TRBD1 (5 bases). The V gene's germline CDR1 is DFQATT and CDR2 SNEGSKA (reference sequence). V lost 1 base, J lost 1 base, and 17 bases lay in between. CDR3 length: 17 amino acids. The CDR3 region has the DNA TGCAGTGCTAGAGTGGCGGGGGGGTTAGGGAGCAATCAGCCCCAGCATTTT. It is translated as CSARVAGGLGSNQPQHF.

This clonotype was seen repeatedly, ten times or more. This chain uses TRBV12-3 or TRBV12-4 with TRBJ2-7, with D tentatively TRBD1 or TRBD2 (5 bases each). This CDR3 has 16 residues. Deletions cut 6 bases from V and 7 bases from J, with 25 bases between. The CDR3 nucleotides are TGTGCCAGCAGATCGCCGGCCGGGGCAAATATTGGGGAGCAGTACTTC. It translates to CASRSPAGANIGEQYF.

This chain uses TRBV30 with TRBJ2-1; TRBD2 agrees at 11 bases. The CDR3 consists of 15 residues. Germline-derived CDR1 and CDR2 are GTSNPN and SVGIG (reference sequence). V shed 3 bases and J 4 bases; nucleotides not matched to a gene: 5. The CDR3 here is CAWSQTSGVYNEQFF. CDR3 sequence (DNA): TGTGCCTGGAGCCAGACTAGCGGGGTTTACAATGAGCAGTTCTTC.

This clonotype has a handful of counts. V is TRBV2 and J is TRBJ2-7; 9 bases align to TRBD1. Per germline, CDR1 SNHLY and CDR2 FYNNEI. The CDR3 runs to 14 residues. Losses at the gene ends were 6 bases for V and 0 bases for J; bases not matched to a gene: 3. The CDR3, as DNA: TGTGCCAGCAGAGGGACAGGGTCCTCCTACGAGCAGTACTTC. Its protein is CASRGTGSSYEQYF.

This clonotype was detected many times. This chain uses TRBV15 with TRBJ1-6; D might be TRBD1 (5 bases). The CDR3 is 14 amino acids. Between the trimmed V and J ends, which lost 0 bases and 7 bases, there was a span of 7 bases. Per germline, CDR1 LNHNV and CDR2 YYDKDF (reference sequence). Here the CDR3 reads CATSRDRENSPLHF. The CDR3 nucleotides are TGTGCCACCAGCAGAGACAGGGAGAATTCACCCCTCCACTTT.

There are many counts of this clonotype. The chain links TRBV4-3 to TRBJ2-5; D is undetermined. The CDR3 extends over 14 amino acids. In germline, CDR1 is LGHNA, CDR2 YSLEER. The V end lost 4 bases, the J end lost 7 bases, and 16 bases lay between the germline ends. CDR3: CASSPRTLGGTQYF. CDR3 DNA: TGCGCCAGCAGCCCCCGGACCCTAGGCGGGACCCAGTACTTC.

The chain carries TRBV7-8 and TRBJ2-4, with 10 bases that match TRBD2. V lost 3 bases and J lost 3; bases outside the gene matches: 14. Germline V gives CDR1 SGHVS, CDR2 FQNEAQ. CDR3 length equals 19 residues. CDR3 in DNA: TGTGCCAGCAGCTTGGAGCGGGGGGGGATGTCTTCACTCAAAAACATTCAGTACTTC. Its translation is CASSLERGGMSSLKNIQYF.

This clonotype came up many times. The chain employs TRBV5-1 and TRBJ2-5; 8 nucleotides agree with TRBD2. The CDR3 is 15 residues long. The junction had 9 bases not matched to a gene; V was cut back by 3 bases and J by 5 bases. The V gene's germline CDR1 is SGHRS and CDR2 YFSETQ. This CDR3 reads CASSSDSTGGETQYF. The CDR3 coding sequence is TGCGCCAGCAGCTCGGACTCCACGGGGGGGGAGACCCAGTACTTC.

At least ten counts were recorded for this clonotype. This CDR3 reads CASSLTSGVTNTGELFF. CDR3 nucleotides: TGTGCCAGCAGTTTGACTAGCGGGGTTACTAACACCGGGGAGCTGTTTTTT. This chain joins TRBV12-3 or TRBV12-4 and TRBJ2-2; TRBD2 matches at 11 bases. This CDR3 spans 17 amino acids. J was trimmed by 2 bases and V by 3 bases; bases with no gene match: 5.